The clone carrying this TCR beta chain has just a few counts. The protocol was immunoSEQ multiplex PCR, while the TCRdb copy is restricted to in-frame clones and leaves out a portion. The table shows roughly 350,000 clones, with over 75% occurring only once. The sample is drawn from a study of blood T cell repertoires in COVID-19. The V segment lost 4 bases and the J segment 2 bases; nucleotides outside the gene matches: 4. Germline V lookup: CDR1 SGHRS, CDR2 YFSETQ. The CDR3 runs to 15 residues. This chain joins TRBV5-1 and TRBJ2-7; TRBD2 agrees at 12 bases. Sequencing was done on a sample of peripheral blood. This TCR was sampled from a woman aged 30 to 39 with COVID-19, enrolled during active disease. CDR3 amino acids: CASSPSGRAPYEQYF. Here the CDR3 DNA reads TGCGCCAGCAGCCCTAGCGGGAGGGCACCCTACGAGCAGTACTTC.